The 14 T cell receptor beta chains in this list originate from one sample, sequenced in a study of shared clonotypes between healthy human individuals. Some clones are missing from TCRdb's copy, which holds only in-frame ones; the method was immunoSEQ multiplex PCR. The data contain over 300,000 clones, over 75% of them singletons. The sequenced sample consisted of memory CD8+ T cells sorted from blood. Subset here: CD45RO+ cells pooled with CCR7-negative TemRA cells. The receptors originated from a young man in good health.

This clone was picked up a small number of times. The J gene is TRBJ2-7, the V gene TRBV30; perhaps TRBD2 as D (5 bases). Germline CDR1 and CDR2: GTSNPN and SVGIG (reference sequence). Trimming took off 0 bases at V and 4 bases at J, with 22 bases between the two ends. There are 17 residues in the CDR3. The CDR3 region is CAWSVKEWAGRGYEQYF. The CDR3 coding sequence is TGTGCCTGGAGTGTAAAGGAGTGGGCCGGTCGGGGATACGAGCAGTACTTC. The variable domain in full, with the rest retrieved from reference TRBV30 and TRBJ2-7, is SQTIHQWPATLVQPVGSPLSLECTVEGTSNPNLYWYRQAAGRGLQLLFYSVGIGQISSEVPQNLSASRPQDRQFILSSKKLLLSDSGFYLCAWSVKEWAGRGYEQYFGPGTRLTVT.

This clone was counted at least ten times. The CDR3 DNA reads TGCGCCAGCAGTTCCGGGACAGGGAATAACTATGGCTACACCTTC. This encodes CASSSGTGNNYGYTF. This sequence joins TRBV5-1 and TRBJ1-2, with TRBD1 identical over 9 bases. The CDR3 has 15 amino acids. Per the germline V gene, CDR1 is SGHRS and CDR2 is YFSETQ. The V gene end was trimmed by 5 bases and the J gene end by 1 base; junction bases not matched to a gene: 6.

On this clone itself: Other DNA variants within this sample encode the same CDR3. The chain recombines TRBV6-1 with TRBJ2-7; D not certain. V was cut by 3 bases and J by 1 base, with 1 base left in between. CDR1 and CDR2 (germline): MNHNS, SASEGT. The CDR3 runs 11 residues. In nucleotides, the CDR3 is TGTGCCAGCAGTGATTCCTACGAGCAGTACTTC. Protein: CASSDSYEQYF.

The CDR3 DNA is TGCGCCAGCAGTGAGTCCACTAGCGGGGCTTCCGAGCAGTACTTC. Encoded protein: CASSESTSGASEQYF. V is TRBV10-1 and J is TRBJ2-7; 10 nucleotides match TRBD2. Germline V gene data show CDR1 as WNHNN and CDR2 as SYGVQD (reference sequence). J gave up 6 bases and V 0 bases, and 5 bases lay outside the gene matches. This CDR3 has 15 residues.

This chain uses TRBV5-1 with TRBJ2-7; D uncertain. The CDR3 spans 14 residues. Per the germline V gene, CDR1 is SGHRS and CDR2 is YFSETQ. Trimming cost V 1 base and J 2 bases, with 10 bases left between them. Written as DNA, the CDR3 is TGCGCCAGCAGCTTGAAGTACAGTACCTACGAGCAGTACTTC. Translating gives CASSLKYSTYEQYF. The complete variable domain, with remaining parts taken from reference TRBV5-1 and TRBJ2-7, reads KAGVTQTPRYLIKTRGQQVTLSCSPISGHRSVSWYQQTPGQGLQFLFEYFSETQRNKGNFPGRFSGRQFSNSRSEMNVSTLELGDSALYLCASSLKYSTYEQYFGPGTRLTVT.

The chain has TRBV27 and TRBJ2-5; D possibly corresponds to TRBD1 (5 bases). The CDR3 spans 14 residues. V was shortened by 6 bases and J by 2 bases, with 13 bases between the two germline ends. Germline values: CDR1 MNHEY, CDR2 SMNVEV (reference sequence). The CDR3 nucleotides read TGTGCCAGCAGCGCCGACAGCAATCAAGAGACCCAGTACTTC. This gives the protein CASSADSNQETQYF.

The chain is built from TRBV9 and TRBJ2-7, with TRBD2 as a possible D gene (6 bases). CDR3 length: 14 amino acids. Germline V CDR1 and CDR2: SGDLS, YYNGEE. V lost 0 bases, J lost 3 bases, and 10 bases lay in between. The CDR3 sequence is CASSVGLGDYEQYF. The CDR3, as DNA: TGTGCCAGCAGCGTAGGACTAGGGGACTACGAGCAGTACTTC.

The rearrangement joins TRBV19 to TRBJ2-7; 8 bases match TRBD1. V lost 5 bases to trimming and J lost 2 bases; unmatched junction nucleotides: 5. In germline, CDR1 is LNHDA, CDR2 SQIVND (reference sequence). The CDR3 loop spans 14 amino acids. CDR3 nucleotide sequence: TGTGCCAGTAGTGTGGGACAGGTCCCCTACGAGCAGTACTTC. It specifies CASSVGQVPYEQYF.

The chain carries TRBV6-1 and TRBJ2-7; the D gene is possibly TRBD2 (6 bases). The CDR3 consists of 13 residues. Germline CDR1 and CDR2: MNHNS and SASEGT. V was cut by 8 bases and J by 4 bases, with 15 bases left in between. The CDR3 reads CASYSFRGYEQYF. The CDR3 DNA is TGTGCCAGCTACAGTTTTCGGGGGTACGAGCAGTACTTC.

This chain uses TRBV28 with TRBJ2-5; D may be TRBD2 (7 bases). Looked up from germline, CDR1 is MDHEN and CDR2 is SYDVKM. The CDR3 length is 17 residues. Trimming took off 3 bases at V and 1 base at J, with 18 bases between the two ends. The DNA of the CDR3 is TGTGCCAGCAGTTTTAGGGGTGCGGGGGCGTCCCAAGAGACCCAGTACTTC. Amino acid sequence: CASSFRGAGASQETQYF.

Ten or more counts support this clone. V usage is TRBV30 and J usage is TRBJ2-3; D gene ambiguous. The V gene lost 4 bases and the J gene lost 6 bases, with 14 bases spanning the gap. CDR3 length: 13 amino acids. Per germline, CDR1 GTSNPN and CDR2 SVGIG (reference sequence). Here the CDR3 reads CAWTPGESDTQYF. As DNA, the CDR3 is TGTGCCTGGACTCCAGGTGAATCCGATACGCAGTATTTT.

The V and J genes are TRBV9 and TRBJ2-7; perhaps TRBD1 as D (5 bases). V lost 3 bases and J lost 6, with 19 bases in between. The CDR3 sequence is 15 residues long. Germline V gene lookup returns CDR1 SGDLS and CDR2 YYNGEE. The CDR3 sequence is CASSAQGALASEQYF. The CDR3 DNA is TGTGCCAGCAGCGCTCAAGGGGCGCTGGCTAGCGAGCAGTACTTC.

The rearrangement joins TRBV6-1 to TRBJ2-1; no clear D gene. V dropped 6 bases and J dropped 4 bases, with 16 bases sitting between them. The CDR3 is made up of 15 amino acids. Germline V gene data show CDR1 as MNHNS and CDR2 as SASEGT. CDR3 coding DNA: TGTGCCAGCAGCGAGCTCGACACGGTATACAATGAGCAGTTCTTC. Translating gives CASSELDTVYNEQFF.

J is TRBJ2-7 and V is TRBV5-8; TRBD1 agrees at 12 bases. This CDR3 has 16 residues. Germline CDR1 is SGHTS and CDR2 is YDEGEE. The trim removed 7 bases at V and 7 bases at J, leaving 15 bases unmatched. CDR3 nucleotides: TGTGCCAGCTGTCCGCTTCCGGGACAGGGGGCGGGGGAGCAGTACTTC. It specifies CASCPLPGQGAGEQYF.